The sample holds many counts of the clone carrying this T cell receptor (beta chain). Using RNA transcripts as the source, TCR beta CDR3 regions were amplified. The HTBI primer set served for first-round RT-PCR of the TCR CDR3. Using its own MiXCR run on the multiplex PCR reads, TCRdb lists one record per CDR3 protein. This sample has some 300,000 distinct CDR3 sequences; 16% occur once, and the top ten carry approximately 35%. This entry belongs to a study of T cells in Graves' hyperthyroidism and ophthalmopathy. Study information: The blood sample was taken at first diagnosis, before treatment began.

Per germline, CDR1 LNHDA and CDR2 SQIVND (reference sequence). The CDR3 length is 14 residues. V shed 9 bases and J shed 0 bases, with 13 bases lying between them. Each diagnosis was grounded in clinical symptoms, serum thyroxine and TRAb, thyroid ultrasound, and orbital computed tomography. PBMCs were collected from an approximately 9.5 ml volume of fresh peripheral blood. The chain links TRBV19 to TRBJ2-3; D tentatively reads TRBD1 or TRBD2 (6 bases each). The clonotype originates from a man in his thirties or forties with Graves' hyperthyroidism. The sample was blood. CDR3 in amino acids: CASNTGASTDTQYF. The DNA of the CDR3 is TGTGCCAGCAATACGGGGGCTAGCACAGATACGCAGTATTTT.